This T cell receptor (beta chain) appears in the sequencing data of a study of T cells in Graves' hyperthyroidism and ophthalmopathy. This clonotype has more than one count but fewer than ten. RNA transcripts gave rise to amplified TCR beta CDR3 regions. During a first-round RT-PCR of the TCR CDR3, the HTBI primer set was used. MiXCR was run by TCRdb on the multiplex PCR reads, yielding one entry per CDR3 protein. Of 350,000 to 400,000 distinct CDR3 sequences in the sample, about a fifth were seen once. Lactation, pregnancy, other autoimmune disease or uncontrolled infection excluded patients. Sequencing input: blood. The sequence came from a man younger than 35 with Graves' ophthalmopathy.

The CDR3 nucleotides read TGCAGTGCTAGCCTGGGGACAGACTATGGCTACACCTTC. Amino acids: CSASLGTDYGYTF. This chain links TRBV20-1 with TRBJ1-2; TRBD1 matches at 7 bases. The CDR3 runs to 13 residues. The germline gives CDR1 DFQATT, CDR2 SNEGSKA (reference sequence). J was trimmed by 3 bases and V by 3 bases; bases with no gene match: 4.